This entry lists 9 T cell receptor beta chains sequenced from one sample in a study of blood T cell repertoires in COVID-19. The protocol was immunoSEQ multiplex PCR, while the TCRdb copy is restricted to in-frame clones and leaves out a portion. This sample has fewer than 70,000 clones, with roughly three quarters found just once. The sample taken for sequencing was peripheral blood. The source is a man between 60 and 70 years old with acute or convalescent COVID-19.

The CDR3 loop reads CASSLVQGVGTEAFF. DNA of the CDR3: TGCGCCAGCAGCTTGGTCCAGGGGGTCGGCACTGAAGCTTTCTTT. The V and J genes are TRBV5-1 and TRBJ1-1, with 7 nucleotides matching TRBD1. The CDR3 is 15 amino acids. The ends lost 0 bases at V and 4 bases at J; junction bases unmatched: 6. Germline lookup yields CDR1 SGHRS and CDR2 YFSETQ.

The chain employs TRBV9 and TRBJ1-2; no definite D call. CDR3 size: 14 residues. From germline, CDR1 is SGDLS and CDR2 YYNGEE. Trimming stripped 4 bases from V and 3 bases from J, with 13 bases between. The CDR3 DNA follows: TGTGCCAGCAGCTCCCCGAGGGAGGACTATGGCTACACCTTC. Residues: CASSSPREDYGYTF.

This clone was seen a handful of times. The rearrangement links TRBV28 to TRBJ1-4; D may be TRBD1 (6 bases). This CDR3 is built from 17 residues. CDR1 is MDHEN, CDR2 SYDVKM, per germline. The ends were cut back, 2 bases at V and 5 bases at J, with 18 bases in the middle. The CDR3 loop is CASSLIVATGQNEKLFF. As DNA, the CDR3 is TGTGCCAGCAGTTTAATCGTGGCAACAGGGCAGAATGAAAAACTGTTTTTT.

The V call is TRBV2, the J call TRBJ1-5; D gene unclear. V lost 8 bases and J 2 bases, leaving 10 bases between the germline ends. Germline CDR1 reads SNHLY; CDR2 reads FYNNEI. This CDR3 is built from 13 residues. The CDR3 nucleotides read TGTGCCAGCGAGCAGGTCCGCAATCAGCCCCAGCATTTT. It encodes CASEQVRNQPQHF. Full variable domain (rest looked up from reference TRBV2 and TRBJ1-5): EPEVTQTPSHQVTQMGQEVILRCVPISNHLYFYWYRQILGQKVEFLVSFYNNEISEKSEIFDDQFSVERPDGSNFTLKIRSTKLEDSAMYFCASEQVRNQPQHFGDGTRLSIL.

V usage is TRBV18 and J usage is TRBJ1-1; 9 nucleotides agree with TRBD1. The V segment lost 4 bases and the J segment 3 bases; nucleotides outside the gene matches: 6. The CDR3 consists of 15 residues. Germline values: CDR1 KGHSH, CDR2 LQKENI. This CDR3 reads CASSRDRVRDTEAFF. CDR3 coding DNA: TGTGCCAGCTCACGGGACAGGGTTCGGGACACTGAAGCTTTCTTT.

The DNA for the CDR3 is TGCGCCAGCAGCCCAACAGGGAGACAAAACACCATATATTTT. It yields the protein CASSPTGRQNTIYF. This chain uses TRBV5-1 with TRBJ1-3, with D tentatively TRBD1 (6 bases). Trimming left V 4 bases short and J 6 bases short, with 14 bases between. The CDR3 is 14 residues long. The germline CDR1 and CDR2 sequences are SGHRS and YFSETQ.

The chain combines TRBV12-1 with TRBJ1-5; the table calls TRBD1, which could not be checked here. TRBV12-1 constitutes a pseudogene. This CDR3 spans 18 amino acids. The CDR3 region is CASSLLTGENYSNQPQHF. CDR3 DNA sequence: TGTGCCAGCAGCTTACTGACAGGGGAGAATTATAGCAATCAGCCCCAGCATTTT.

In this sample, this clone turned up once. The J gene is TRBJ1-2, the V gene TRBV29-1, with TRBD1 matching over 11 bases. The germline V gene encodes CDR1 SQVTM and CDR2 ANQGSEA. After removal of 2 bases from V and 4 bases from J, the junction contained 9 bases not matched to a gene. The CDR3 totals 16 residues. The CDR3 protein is CSVEMGQGGFGYGYTF. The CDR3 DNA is TGCAGCGTTGAAATGGGACAGGGGGGATTCGGCTATGGCTACACCTTC.

The CDR3 coding sequence is TGTGCCAGCAGTTTAAGCAGGGAACGTAACTATGGCTACACCTTC. Amino acid sequence: CASSLSRERNYGYTF. The chain uses TRBV28 and TRBJ1-2, with TRBD1 as a possible D gene (5 bases). The CDR3 spans 15 residues. The ends were cut back, 2 bases at V and 1 base at J, with 11 bases in the middle. Germline CDR1 MDHEN, CDR2 SYDVKM.